This TCR beta chain was identified during a study of vaccination effects on CD4 cells after COVID-19. With regard to this clone: What it recognizes is unknown.

The CDR3 runs to 15 residues. V lost 3 bases, J lost 5 bases, and 5 bases stayed unmatched. The germline CDR1 and CDR2 sequences are SGHRS and YFSETQ. Here immunoSEQ multiplex PCR was the method, and the copy in TCRdb shows in-frame clones only, minus some. This table has roughly 46,000 clones, about 70% appearing once. After around nine days in culture, the CD4+ T cells were isolated. The person acquired a PCR-confirmed SARS-CoV-2 infection between March and December 2020. Vaccination of participants consisted of two doses of either the BNT162b2 or mRNA-1273 vaccine. The clonotype was recovered from a human donor who had a prior SARS-CoV-2 infection. The J gene is TRBJ2-2, the V gene TRBV5-1, with 9 bases lining up with TRBD1. Sequencing used CD4+ T cells from PBMCs cultured without peptide, obtained after COVID-19 vaccination. This CDR3 is CASSWTGVGTGELFF. CDR3 in DNA: TGCGCCAGCAGCTGGACAGGGGTAGGGACCGGGGAGCTGTTTTTT.